This paragraph reports one TCR beta chain. What this receptor recognizes is not known. Nothing much larger sits one base from this clone, and base qualities are not available. These data are taken from a study of cytomegalovirus exposure and HLA in healthy donors (TCRdb year 2017). The study in broad terms: In an earlier analysis of about 560 of the donors, about 270 Gb of sequence data and about 110 million unique TCR beta sequences from roughly 190 million T cells were reported. Approximately 300 gigabases of sequencing data and around 90 million unique TCR sequences made up an early release that covered 640 HLA-typed donors. Among the roughly 400 genotyped donors, roughly 80% belonged to the genetic ancestry cluster associated with self-reported Caucasian donors. The aim of the study was to test whether cataloging public T cell receptors could identify signatures of past pathogen exposure. Using immunosequencing, the study profiled T cell repertoires from about 620 subjects and related those repertoires to cytomegalovirus serostatus. Besides the first cohort of hundreds of subjects, a separate validation cohort made up of some 110 different subjects was used. To predict cytomegalovirus infection status, the study combined high-throughput TCR immunosequencing, statistical association of individual TCRs with disease status, and machine learning. A later analysis re-analyzed previously published TCR beta repertoires from several hundred donors and added high-resolution HLA genotyping to study TCR occurrence patterns. Rather than using new phenotypic data, the later analysis identified candidate immune exposures from TCR beta sequences and from how often those sequences occurred across donors. To decide whether each TCR beta V gene segment behaved as functional or pseudogenic, an earlier analysis of 587 of the donors relied on high-throughput TCR beta sequencing. Donor age, sex, ethnicity and CMV serostatus were compiled alongside the repertoire data. A later genetic analysis used genome-wide SNP genotypes for about three fifths of the 666 donors, treating that subset as a discovery cohort. All discovery cohort repertoires had been generated using a single sequencing platform. HLA typing included class I and class II loci at four-digit resolution. Typing coverage varied by locus: about 620-640 donors for A, B, C, DRB1 and DQB1; more than 500 for DQA1; about 600 for DPA1; some 470 for DPB1. Four to six DR-DQ haplotypes were handled as single units for association and clustering, since linkage in the cohort was strong. Among 398 genotyped donors of the cohort, an average of approximately 230,000 unique TCR beta nucleotide sequences were sequenced per donor, roughly a sixth of them non-productive.

The cohort comprised hundreds of healthy bone marrow donors. At the time of sampling, every cohort member was nominally healthy, though immune exposures that went unrecorded were likely present. The donor tested CMV seronegative, placing the donor among the roughly 350 seronegative members of the cohort. A peripheral blood sample was collected from each donor, and TCR beta sequencing was performed on peripheral blood mononuclear cells. Genomic DNA was extracted from the blood cell samples with the Qiagen DNeasy Blood Extraction Kit. The library was prepared using the immunoSEQ multiplex PCR assay. For the multiplex PCR, a mixture combining 60 forward primers for TCR Vbeta segments and 13 reverse primers for TCR Jbeta segments was used. Amplification of the CDR3 region of rearranged TCR beta genes was performed with a multiplex PCR assay on genomic DNA. On the Illumina HiSeq System, the amplified TCR beta libraries were sequenced as 87-base-pair reads. Regarding the original processing steps: A later analysis counted tens of millions of unique TCR beta chains across the 650 to 700 repertoires, and roughly 11 million of these chains were shared by at least two donors. A nearest-neighbor algorithm error-corrected the raw reads and collapsed the reads into unique sequences, merging closely related sequences to remove PCR and sequencing errors. CDR3 sequences were aligned to IMGT reference sequences to assign V, D and J gene segments. For a sequence to be retained, a match of at least six nucleotides to both a V gene segment and a J gene segment was required. Rearrangements were classified as productive when the CDR3 lacked stop codons and remained in frame with V and J, and all other rearrangements were classified as non-productive. CDR3 was defined by IMGT convention, running from the second conserved V-encoded cysteine to the conserved J-encoded phenylalanine. The earlier analysis of fewer than 700 of the donors excluded sequences that lacked an unambiguous match to a single V gene segment. An earlier analysis of fewer than 650 of the donors classified V segments as functional when productive rearrangements were above 56.7% and as segregating when the standard deviation between donors was above 5%. A statistical classification framework was built for diagnosing cytomegalovirus status from the catalog of TCR beta chain sequences. A later analysis assigned V and J genes by comparing TCR nucleotide sequences with IMGT/GENE-DB human TR gene sequences. In a later analysis, CDR3 sequences and most-parsimonious VDJ recombination scenarios were assigned using the TCRdist pipeline. In a later analysis, every TCR beta chain was defined by the combination of its CDR3 amino acid sequence and its V-gene family, and reads without a unique V-gene family were dropped. To address suspected cross-contamination and a sequencing artifact, a later analysis removed roughly 640 highly shared, low-generation-probability nucleotide sequences. In a later analysis, a clonal expansion index was calculated for each public chain from normalized within-repertoire ranks of inferred template counts. In a later analysis, generation probabilities were computed using a VDJ recombination model fitted to out-of-frame rearrangements, and the results were checked against IGoR. In a later analysis, TCR-TCR, TCR-HLA and TCR-CMV co-occurrence was scored with hypergeometric tests, and a repertoire-size bias correction was applied to TCR pairs. A later analysis estimated false discovery rates by permuting HLA or CMV assignments 20 times. In a later analysis, co-occurring TCRs were grouped with DBSCAN, and TCRdist sequence similarity was added when clustering was performed within HLA-allele-positive subsets. For co-occurrence clustering, repertoires with fewer than 30,000 or more than 120,000 public chains were excluded, along with about five repertoires with anomalous nucleotide sharing. TCRdb carries this immuneACCESS record with in-frame sequences only. Its versions omit some clonotypes, under half of them owing to an unresolved V gene in the studies checked, with the rest unexplained. That table gives V, J and clone size, and the DNA gave D and trimming. In this sample the table shows under 200,000 clones, 80% to 90% of which occur a single time. Around 0.31% of the sample is held by the ten biggest clonotypes.

General conclusions and limits of the study: The earlier analysis of some 560 of the donors excluded roughly 17 rarely observed V segments, including chromosome 9 orphons, because counts were too low. A cluster of highly shared sequence variants was judged likely to be a technical artifact of the sequencing pipeline. A further reported finding was that TCR beta sequences accurately predicted the HLA-A and HLA-B alleles for most subjects in the first cohort. The classifier was reported to diagnose cytomegalovirus status with high specificity and sensitivity in both the original and validation cohorts. This cohort had only TCR beta chains sequenced, and the lack of alpha or paired-chain data limited which features could be detected. A later genetic analysis associated a missense DCLRE1C variant with V-gene and J-gene trimming of TCR beta chains, and an independent cohort replicated the association. Across donors, most TCR sequences were observed very rarely, whereas some public TCRs were present in many individuals. The study listed 170 or so TCR beta chains as associated with cytomegalovirus. The authors suggested that the approach could potentially be generalized to other disease states and immunological phenotypes. A later analysis found that TCR association rates varied across HLA loci, with DRB1 alleles showing the most associated TCRs and HLA-C alleles the fewest. The only immune exposure information available for the cohort was CMV serostatus. According to a later analysis, most CMV-associated TCR beta chains appeared to be HLA-restricted, and the HLA associations seemed to be driven largely by CMV exposure. A later analysis associated some 17,000 TCR beta sequences with specific HLA alleles at a false discovery rate of 0.05. An earlier analysis of approximately 500 of the donors showed that most TCR beta V segments appeared in productive rearrangements either about 87% or about 30% of the time, which broadly matched IMGT annotations. Compared with the approximately 720-donor mean, donors in an Asian-associated ancestry cluster had fewer N-insertions in productive TCRs, according to a later genetic analysis. Roughly uniform sequencing depth across donors was assumed in presence/absence analyses, although this assumption may not hold. In a later analysis, HLA-associated TCR beta chains were found to be more clonally expanded and to have lower generation probabilities than equally common non-associated chains. Some IMGT-functional V segments, including TRBV6-2 and TRBV6-3, could not be distinguished by the 87-base-pair reads and were therefore excluded. Linkage disequilibrium might explain the correlated functional status among segregating V segments, but an unknown experimental factor could not be ruled out. Because HLA typing was missing for some donors at each locus, association tests included only the typed subset. Several of the top co-occurrence clusters appeared to be linked to parvovirus B19, influenza, CMV and Epstein-Barr virus, according to a later analysis. In vitro tests confirmed that three of the cytomegalovirus-associated TCR beta chains recognize cytomegalovirus antigens. Strong co-occurrence of HLA alleles, especially DR and DQ, made assigning TCR associations to individual alleles difficult.

For CDR1 and CDR2, the germline V gene lists SQVTM and ANQGSEA. There are 14 amino acids in the CDR3, from cysteine to phenylalanine inclusive. Only CDR3 DNA remains: 42 bases, in frame from the first base. V is pruned by 4 bases and J by 3 bases, leaving 3 bases of the junction without a gene match. The source material was PBMCs. The V gene is TRBV29-1 and the J gene is TRBJ2-1; a stretch of 10 junction bases matches TRBD2. The sequence came from a woman in her 30s in good health and CMV-seronegative. The CDR3 here reads CSVVGLAVYNEQFF. The DNA sequence follows: TGCAGCGTTGTCGGACTAGCGGTCTACAATGAGCAGTTCTTC.